This T cell receptor (beta chain) was profiled in a study of beta chain features in type 1 diabetes. Findings and limits, study-wide: Reduced insertions and increased deletions marked VDJ junctions in type 1 diabetes patients. Researchers reported that naive, central memory and Treg TCRB repertoires appeared more similar in patients than in healthy donors. Moderate but significant shortening of TCRB CDR3s was recorded in all four CD4+ subsets from Type 1 diabetes patients.

Via CD45RO/CCR7/CD25/CD127/CD95/CD27, cells of the CD4+ naive, central memory, regulatory and stem cell-like memory subsets were sorted. All of the sorted populations showed purity greater than 95%. Reverse transcription of all isolated RNA meant that expressed TCRB transcripts were sequenced. The repertoire was sequenced with immunoSEQ multiplex PCR; TCRdb's copy has only in-frame clones and lacks some. The sample carries some 150,000 clones, approximately 13% recorded once. In germline, CDR1 is PRHDT, CDR2 FYEKMQ (reference sequence). V was pared by 1 base and J by 3 bases, with 13 bases between. The CDR3 totals 15 residues. On this clone: The target antigen is unknown.

The sequence was obtained from a man aged 18 to 35 with type 1 diabetes. The J gene is TRBJ2-7, the V gene TRBV13; TRBD1 might be the D (7 bases). Sequenced sample: central memory CD4+ T cells from blood. CDR3 residues: CASSLDVQGGYEQYF. For the CDR3, the DNA is TGTGCCAGCAGCTTAGATGTCCAGGGGGGCTACGAGCAGTACTTC.